The 30 T cell receptor beta chains below all came from one sample that was sequenced in a study of T cell repertoires in cytomegalovirus infection. One entry per CDR3 protein results from TCRdb running MiXCR on the reads. The table shows around 120,000 distinct CDR3 sequences, with approximately 9.2% occurring only once. Source material: PBMCs. These receptors were collected from a human donor in good health (CMV status not recorded). Some clones in this sample may be carry-over from other donors' samples.

This clonotype was detected many times. The chain carries TRBV29-1 and TRBJ2-7, with D possibly being TRBD1 (6 bases). CDR1 and CDR2 from the germline V gene are SQVTM and ANQGSEA. The CDR3 length is 13 residues. V lost 6 bases and J 1 base, leaving 13 bases between the germline ends. The CDR3 is CSVIPTGSYEQYF. In DNA form, the CDR3 reads TGCAGCGTCATACCAACAGGGTCCTACGAGCAGTACTTC.

The chain couples TRBV2 to TRBJ2-2; a possible D gene is TRBD1 (6 bases). The germline gives CDR1 SNHLY, CDR2 FYNNEI. V lost 7 bases and J 4 bases, leaving 13 bases between the germline ends. This CDR3 has 14 residues. The CDR3 DNA reads as TGTGCCAGCATCCGGGACACAGGCACCGGGGAGCTGTTTTTT. It encodes CASIRDTGTGELFF.

This clonotype was seen at least ten times. The chain joins TRBV5-6 to TRBJ2-1, with D possibly being TRBD2 (5 bases). The CDR3 is made up of 13 amino acids. Germline-derived CDR1 and CDR2 are SGHDT and YYEEEE. V was pared by 2 bases and J by 6 bases, with 9 bases between. DNA of the CDR3: TGTGCCAGCAGCTTTCCGGGATCCAATGAGCAGTTCTTC. Protein product: CASSFPGSNEQFF.

Many counts were recorded for this clonotype. The chain couples TRBV6-5 to TRBJ1-4, with D unresolved. This CDR3 is 13 amino acids long. CDR1 is MNHEY, CDR2 SVGAGI, per germline. Trimming pared 6 bases from V and 1 base from J, leaving 6 bases between. The CDR3 bases are TGTGCCAGCAGCCCTGGAACTAATGAAAAACTGTTTTTT. Translated: CASSPGTNEKLFF.

This clonotype was seen repeatedly, ten times or more. The rearrangement joins TRBV14 to TRBJ1-4; D is perhaps TRBD1 (5 bases). This CDR3 comprises 14 residues. CDR1 SGHDN and CDR2 FVKESK come from the germline V gene. Between the trimmed V and J ends, which lost 2 bases and 8 bases, there was a span of 12 bases. CDR3 protein: CASSQIGALEKLFF. Written as DNA, the CDR3 is TGTGCCAGCAGCCAAATCGGGGCTTTGGAAAAACTGTTTTTT.

The CDR3 DNA sequence: TGCAGTGCAATGGCTCGGGTGGGCACAGATACGCAGTATTTT. The encoded protein is CSAMARVGTDTQYF. The chain has TRBV20-1 and TRBJ2-3, with D hard to call. The CDR3 loop spans 14 amino acids. Germline V gives CDR1 DFQATT, CDR2 SNEGSKA (reference sequence). Trimming removed 6 bases at V and 1 base at J, with 14 bases between.

This chain joins TRBV20-1 and TRBJ2-3; D might be TRBD1 or TRBD2, each matching 6 bases. The CDR3 consists of 15 residues. V was pared by 4 bases and J by 5 bases, with 19 bases between. Germline CDR1 DFQATT, CDR2 SNEGSKA (reference sequence). The CDR3 DNA reads TGCAGTGCTATCGACCCGGGGGCCCAGGGAGATACGCAGTATTTT. Amino acid sequence: CSAIDPGAQGDTQYF.

The chain has TRBV20-1 and TRBJ2-5, with TRBD2 identical over 13 bases. The V and J ends lost 0 bases and 4 bases, in that order; junction bases with no gene match: 11. Germline CDR1 and CDR2: DFQATT and SNEGSKA (reference sequence). This CDR3 contains 18 residues. The CDR3 DNA is TGCAGTGCTAGAGACCCACTACCAACTAGCGGGGGGGGAGAGACCCAGTACTTC. It is translated as CSARDPLPTSGGGETQYF.

This clonotype was found a few times. This chain joins TRBV28 and TRBJ2-7; D gene ambiguous. The CDR3 is 11 amino acids. Germline-derived CDR1 and CDR2 are MDHEN and SYDVKM. Trimming stripped 5 bases from V and 4 bases from J, with 6 bases between. In DNA, the CDR3 is TGTGCCAGCAGTGATAATTACGAGCAGTACTTC. It codes for CASSDNYEQYF.

In its sample, this clonotype was seen many times. The chain carries TRBV6-5 and TRBJ2-5; D is possibly TRBD2 (6 bases). This CDR3 has 13 amino acids. The germline V gene has CDR1 MNHEY and CDR2 SVGAGI. Trimming pared 10 bases from V and 7 bases from J, leaving 19 bases between. CDR3 sequence (DNA): TGTGCCACTGGAACCGGGACTGGGGGGACCCAGTACTTC. It codes for CATGTGTGGTQYF.

This clonotype was recorded many times. This chain uses TRBV5-4 with TRBJ2-3; maybe TRBD2 (5 bases). The CDR3 totals 15 residues. V gave up 3 bases and J gave up 2 bases, with 13 bases separating them. Looked up from germline, CDR1 is SGHNT and CDR2 is YYREEE (reference sequence). The CDR3 DNA follows: TGTGCCAGCAGCTCATCTCGTCTAGCCACAGATACGCAGTATTTT. This gives the protein CASSSSRLATDTQYF. Complete variable domain (other parts from reference TRBV5-4 and TRBJ2-3): ETGVTQSPTHLIKTRGQQVTLRCSSQSGHNTVSWYQQALGQGPQFIFQYYREEENGRGNFPPRFSGLQFPNYSSELNVNALELDDSALYLCASSSSRLATDTQYFGPGTRLTVL.

This clonotype was seen many times. The rearrangement uses TRBV7-2 and TRBJ1-1; 8 bases are a match to TRBD1. The CDR3 sequence is 15 residues long. J gave up 1 base and V 3 bases, and 4 bases lay outside the gene matches. Germline V gene data show CDR1 as SGHTA and CDR2 as FQGNSA. CDR3 sequence (DNA): TGTGCCAGCAGCTTCGACAGGGGTTCGAACACTGAAGCTTTCTTT. Translated: CASSFDRGSNTEAFF.

At least ten counts were recorded for this clonotype. The chain links TRBV2 to TRBJ2-1, with TRBD2 as a possible D gene (7 bases). The CDR3 extends over 15 amino acids. Germline assignment: CDR1 SNHLY and CDR2 FYNNEI. Between the trimmed V and J ends, which lost 3 bases and 1 base, there was a span of 10 bases. CDR3 coding DNA: TGTGCCAGCAGTGAGAGGGGGGGGTCCTACAATGAGCAGTTCTTC. It is translated as CASSERGGSYNEQFF.

This clonotype was observed many times. The chain recombines TRBV12-3 or TRBV12-4 with TRBJ1-1; D not resolved. The CDR3 totals 11 residues. V lost 3 bases to trimming and J lost 4 bases, with 3 bases between them. For the CDR3, the DNA is TGTGCCAGCAGTTTCTCCACTGAAGCTTTCTTT. Its translation is CASSFSTEAFF.

The gene calls are TRBV9 and TRBJ2-1, with D possibly being TRBD2 (7 bases). From germline, CDR1 is SGDLS and CDR2 YYNGEE. Trimming took 0 bases from V and 8 from J, leaving 9 bases between them. The CDR3 has 13 residues. The CDR3 reads CASSVGGGDEQFF. The CDR3 DNA follows: TGTGCCAGCAGCGTAGGCGGGGGCGATGAGCAGTTCTTC.

This clonotype was counted many times. This chain connects TRBV3-1 to TRBJ1-5; tentatively, D is TRBD1 (5 bases). The CDR3 sequence is 17 residues long. Trimming removed 1 base from V and 6 bases from J, with 19 bases in between. Germline V lookup: CDR1 LGHDT, CDR2 YNNKEL (reference sequence). The CDR3 sequence is CASSQGFAGDLGQPQHF. The DNA of the CDR3 is TGTGCCAGCAGCCAAGGGTTCGCGGGGGATTTGGGTCAGCCCCAGCATTTT.

This clonotype was recorded at least ten times. The J gene is TRBJ1-2, the V gene TRBV29-1; 10 positions agree with TRBD1. Germline V gene lookup returns CDR1 SQVTM and CDR2 ANQGSEA. The CDR3 covers 15 residues. J was trimmed by 4 bases and V by 4 bases; bases with no gene match: 9. The CDR3 nucleotides read TGCAGCGTTGGAGGGGGGACAGGGGACACCTATGGCTACACCTTC. Translating gives CSVGGGTGDTYGYTF.

This clonotype showed up just a few times. This rearrangement joins TRBV11-2 to TRBJ1-1; no reliable D call. V was clipped by 1 base and J by 5 bases, with 11 bases between them. Germline V gene data show CDR1 as SGHAT and CDR2 as FQNNGV. The CDR3 is 14 amino acids. CDR3 in amino acids: CASSLVVSTTEAFF. DNA of the CDR3: TGTGCCAGCAGCTTAGTAGTATCTACTACTGAAGCTTTCTTT. Using reference TRBV11-2 and TRBJ1-1 for the parts outside the CDR3, the full variable domain is EAGVAQSPRYKIIEKRQSVAFWCNPISGHATLYWYQQILGQGPKLLIQFQNNGVVDDSQLPKDRFSAERLKGVDSTLKIQPAKLEDSAVYLCASSLVVSTTEAFFGQGTRLTVV.

This clonotype has a handful of counts. V is TRBV2 and J is TRBJ1-1; D not certain. V was cut by 6 bases and J by 5 bases, with 7 bases left in between. CDR3 length: 11 amino acids. Germline V lookup: CDR1 SNHLY, CDR2 FYNNEI. CDR3 DNA: TGTGCCAGCAGAGGAGGAACTGAAGCTTTCTTT. Translated: CASRGGTEAFF.

This clonotype was seen at least ten times. The genes are TRBV20-1 and TRBJ1-2; D is perhaps TRBD1 (6 bases). This CDR3 spans 14 amino acids. CDR1 is DFQATT and CDR2 is SNEGSKA in the germline V gene (reference sequence). V was shortened by 3 bases and J by 8 bases, with 19 bases between the two germline ends. This CDR3 reads CSASRLGGPLGYTF. The DNA of the CDR3 is TGCAGTGCTAGCCGTTTGGGGGGGCCCTTGGGCTACACCTTC.

This clonotype was seen repeatedly, ten times or more. V usage is TRBV5-1 and J usage is TRBJ2-5; D perhaps matches TRBD2 (5 bases). Per the germline V gene, CDR1 is SGHRS and CDR2 is YFSETQ. V lost 1 base to trimming and J lost 4 bases, with 20 bases between them. CDR3 length: 17 amino acids. CDR3 protein: CASSLSASGGVGETQYF. The CDR3, as DNA: TGCGCCAGCAGCTTGTCGGCTAGTGGAGGAGTGGGAGAGACCCAGTACTTC.

This clonotype was counted at least ten times. This rearrangement joins TRBV7-9 to TRBJ1-2, with D possibly being TRBD1 (6 bases). Germline V lookup: CDR1 SEHNR, CDR2 FQNEAQ (reference sequence). This CDR3 has 14 amino acids. V was shortened by 1 base and J by 7 bases, with 13 bases between the two germline ends. The CDR3 bases are TGTGCCAGCAGCTTAGTCCCCGGGGGCCGTGGCTACACCTTC. This gives the protein CASSLVPGGRGYTF.

This clonotype has a handful of counts. V is TRBV29-1 and J is TRBJ1-2; no clear D. The CDR3 has 10 residues. Trimming took 4 bases from V and 3 from J, leaving 3 bases between them. CDR1 and CDR2 from the germline V gene are SQVTM and ANQGSEA. The chain's CDR3 is CSVGHYGYTF. CDR3 nucleotides: TGCAGCGTTGGCCACTATGGCTACACCTTC.

This clonotype appeared many times. The CDR3 region is CASSLRGVVDTQYF. CDR3 DNA: TGTGCCAGCAGCCTCCGGGGGGTGGTAGATACGCAGTATTTT. The J gene is TRBJ2-3, the V gene TRBV7-3, with 7 bases that match TRBD2. V trimming: 5 bases; J trimming: 5 bases; junction bases outside the gene matches: 7. Germline V gene lookup returns CDR1 SGHTA and CDR2 FQGTGA. The CDR3 has 14 amino acids.

In this sample, this clonotype turned up many times. The rearrangement joins TRBV12-3 or TRBV12-4 to TRBJ1-6; possibly TRBD1 for D (6 bases). Trimming removed 4 bases at V and 8 bases at J, with 18 bases between. The CDR3 is 16 residues long. The CDR3 is CASSSDSPAEDSPLHF. In nucleotides, the CDR3 is TGTGCCAGCAGTTCGGACAGCCCCGCCGAGGATTCACCCCTCCACTTT.

In its sample, this clonotype was seen many times. The chain is built from TRBV7-2 and TRBJ2-3; TRBD1 is a possible D gene (7 bases). The CDR3 loop spans 15 amino acids. The V end was cut by 3 bases, the J end by 0 bases, with 10 bases between. CDR1 is SGHTA and CDR2 is FQGNSA in the germline V gene. Here the CDR3 reads CASSFRGTSTDTQYF. The CDR3 nucleotides read TGTGCCAGCAGCTTCAGGGGGACTAGCACAGATACGCAGTATTTT.

This clonotype was observed many times. This chain uses TRBV28 with TRBJ1-1; tentatively, D is TRBD1 (5 bases). The CDR3 loop spans 14 amino acids. Per the germline V gene, CDR1 is MDHEN and CDR2 is SYDVKM. The V end was cut by 7 bases, the J end by 1 base, with 13 bases between. In DNA, the CDR3 is TGTGCCAGCACCCCTCCAGGACAGAACACTGAAGCTTTCTTT. Residues: CASTPPGQNTEAFF.

This clonotype appeared many times. This chain connects TRBV20-1 to TRBJ1-1; D is undetermined. There are 14 residues in the CDR3. Trimming left V 0 bases short and J 1 base short, with 9 bases between. Germline V gene sequence: CDR1 DFQATT, CDR2 SNEGSKA (reference sequence). The CDR3 region is CSARDEGRNTEAFF. The CDR3, as DNA: TGCAGTGCTAGAGATGAAGGGCGGAACACTGAAGCTTTCTTT.

This clonotype was seen ten or more times. V gene TRBV20-1 combines with J gene TRBJ2-1; no definite D call. The CDR3 covers 14 residues. V was cut by 3 bases and J by 5 bases, with 14 bases left in between. Germline CDR1 reads DFQATT; CDR2 reads SNEGSKA (reference sequence). The CDR3 loop reads CSASIRRGHNEQFF. Written as DNA, the CDR3 is TGCAGTGCTAGTATTCGGCGCGGACACAATGAGCAGTTCTTC.

The sample holds many counts of this clonotype. J is TRBJ2-2 and V is TRBV7-9; D remains unclear. The CDR3 spans 17 residues. Trimming shortened V by 8 bases and J by 2 bases, and 21 bases separated the two germline ends. CDR1 and CDR2 from the germline V gene are SEHNR and FQNEAQ (reference sequence). The CDR3 nucleotides are TGTGCCAGCGTCCAGGCTATACAAAACTTAAACACCGGGGAGCTGTTTTTT. Protein product: CASVQAIQNLNTGELFF.